The subject of this entry is one T cell receptor (beta chain). What this receptor recognizes is not known. No clone much larger than this one lies a single base away; base qualities are absent. This entry comes from a study of shared clonotypes between healthy human individuals (dated by TCRdb to about 2020). Background for the entire study: Two women and three men aged 18 to 49 years were included in the cohort. For each donor, CD4 naive and CD4 memory were each given three plates, CD8 naive was given two plates, and CD8 memory was given one plate. Blood TCR repertoires of 5 or 6 healthy adults were deeply sequenced to estimate repertoire size and the extent of clonotype sharing between individuals. Different laboratories and diverse techniques were used to prepare libraries and sequence TCR repertoires, to increase sequencing depth and limit assay-specific biases. Leukapheresis yielded between about 0.9 and 8.9 billion PBMCs per donor. What the authors observed across the whole study: Larger estimated clonotype richness was generally found for naive subsets than for memory subsets. Even with the large sequencing depth, rarefaction of the sorted-subset datasets indicated that sequencing was incomplete. Sampling was restricted to blood, and TCR repertoires in tissues likely differ from the TCR repertoires found in blood. Clonotypes shared by all four sorted-subset donors showed higher generation probabilities than non-shared clonotypes. When several donors were compared, the shared fraction of clonotypes was roughly 5% for naive CD4, 3.5% to 4% for naive CD8, roughly 2.5% for memory CD4, and less than 0.5% for memory CD8. Because the study included a small number of donors, the genetic and exposure-history diversity represented was limited. Pairwise subsampling led to the expectation that sequencing depth would affect the degree of clonotype sharing among donors.

Using the deep immunoSEQ assay, multiplex PCR amplified TCR CDR3 regions from genomic DNA. For each cell subset, the extracted genomic DNA was distributed evenly across all wells of several immunoSEQ 96-well plates, and each plate served as one replicate. For sorted subsets, approximately 190 ng of genomic DNA, equivalent to some 30,000 T cell genomes, went into each replicate PCR. Purified libraries were measured with a Qubit 3.0 fluorometer, size-checked on a Bioanalyzer 2100, and measured again with the KAPA Library Quantification kit. Every immunoSEQ 96-well plate was sequenced on a dedicated single-read 150-cycle Illumina NextSeq 550 flow cell. The paper's processing steps were these. Because only junctional sequences without quality scores were contained in the immunoSEQ output, filtering matching that applied to full-length reads could not be performed. To assign V/J genes and CDR3, sequences were annotated using PyIR, a Python wrapper for IgBLAST v1.9, with IMGT germline references. Reads were removed for weak V/J assignments (E-value above 1e-6), missing CDR3, stop codons, out-of-frame junctions, or ambiguous translated residues. V3J clonotypes were defined as sequences sharing an identical inferred V gene, J gene, and CDR3 amino acid sequence. Percentage overlap between repertoires was computed as shared unique clonotypes divided by the size of the smaller repertoire. Richness of each repertoire was evaluated using RTK rarefaction, the Chao1 estimator, and Recon v2.1 estimates of unobserved clonotypes. OLGA was used to compute generation probabilities for all TCRbeta clonotypes that the gDNA method yielded from a few donors. What TCRdb holds here is the immuneACCESS table cut down to in-frame rearrangements. Part of the clones is not present; checked against another copy, under half of the missing clones reflect an unresolved V gene, and the others are unexplained. Clone size and the V and J calls come from that table; the DNA yielded D and trimming. Here the sample has over 850,000 clones; around three quarters occur a single time. Of the sample, approximately 0.5% falls within the top ten clones.

Taken from the germline V gene, the CDR1 and CDR2 loops are SQVTM and ANQGSEA. Taken from cysteine to phenylalanine, the CDR3 has 17 residues. The sequence is cut down to CDR3 DNA, 51 bases in frame from base 1. Germline trimming: 2 bases from V, 4 bases from J; junction bases outside gene matches: 11. Donors were healthy HIV-negative adults with no recently reported acute infections or vaccinations. Only Caucasian adults living in Nashville, Tennessee, USA were represented among the donors. CD4+ T cells were enriched by magnetic negative selection; naive cells were then positively selected on CD45RA, and the negative fraction formed the memory subset. Blood was obtained by leukapheresis, after which PBMCs were separated by Ficoll-Histopaque density gradient centrifugation and cryopreserved in liquid nitrogen vapor phase. Purity and quantity of every magnetically sorted T cell population were checked by analytical flow cytometry. Each sorted fraction had its genomic DNA isolated and then quantified by UV absorbance on a Nanodrop 2000c.

The clonotype comes from a man aged 18 to 30 in good health. Some clones in this sample may be carry-over from other donors' samples. The chain is made from TRBV29-1 and TRBJ2-2, with TRBD2 matching 9 junction bases. Sequenced material: memory CD4+ T cells from PBMCs. What the cell subset or site label conveys for this sample: CD45RA-negative fraction. The CDR3 has the sequence CSVEWSAGGPSTGELFF. At the DNA level, the sequence is TGCAGCGTTGAATGGTCGGCGGGAGGGCCGAGCACCGGGGAGCTGTTTTTT.